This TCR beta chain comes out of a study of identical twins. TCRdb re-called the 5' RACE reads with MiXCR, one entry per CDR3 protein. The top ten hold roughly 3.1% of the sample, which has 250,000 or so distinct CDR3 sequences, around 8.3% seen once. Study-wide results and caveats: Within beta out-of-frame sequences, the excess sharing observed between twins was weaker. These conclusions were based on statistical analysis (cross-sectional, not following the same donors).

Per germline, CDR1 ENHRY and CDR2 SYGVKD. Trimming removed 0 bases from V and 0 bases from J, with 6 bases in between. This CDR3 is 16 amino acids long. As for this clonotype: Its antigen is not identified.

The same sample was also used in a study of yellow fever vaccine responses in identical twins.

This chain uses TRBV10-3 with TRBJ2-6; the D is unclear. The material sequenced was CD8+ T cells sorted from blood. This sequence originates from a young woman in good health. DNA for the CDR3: TGTGCCATCAGTGAGTCCTGGGCCTCTGGGGCCAACGTCCTGACTTTC. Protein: CAISESWASGANVLTF.